Below are 8 T cell receptor beta chains sequenced from a single sample in a study of T-cell reconstitution after alpha-beta-depleted transplantation in children. Preparing the TCRbeta library involved the use of unique molecular identifiers. TCRdb reprocessed the PCR reads with MiXCR, giving one entry per CDR3 protein. The table lists fewer than 35,000 distinct CDR3 sequences, roughly 19% of them singletons. Material: PBMCs, mostly from graft donor cells, obtained 60 days after TCRalphabeta/CD19-depleted stem cell transplant. The receptors come from a male patient aged 2 to 10 who had a stem cell transplant for acute lymphoblastic leukemia, so the T cells may come from the graft donor.

This chain joins TRBV7-8 and TRBJ1-5; 7 bases fit TRBD1. This CDR3 has 14 amino acids. V dropped 1 base and J dropped 5; count of bases not matched to a gene: 2. In germline, CDR1 is SGHVS, CDR2 FQNEAQ. CDR3 amino acids: CASSLGQGDQPQHF. The CDR3 DNA is TGTGCCAGCAGCTTAGGACAGGGAGATCAGCCCCAGCATTTT. Looking up the rest from reference TRBV7-8 and TRBJ1-5 gives the full variable domain: GAGVSQSPRYKVAKRGQDVALRCDPISGHVSLFWYQQALGQGPEFLTYFQNEAQLDKSGLPSDRFFAERPEGSVSTLKIQRTQQEDSAVYLCASSLGQGDQPQHFGDGTRLSIL.

This rearrangement joins TRBV7-9 to TRBJ2-5, with D tentatively TRBD1 (6 bases). V lost 3 bases and J 3 bases, leaving 8 bases between the germline ends. The CDR3 spans 13 residues. Germline CDR1 SEHNR, CDR2 FQNEAQ (reference sequence). The CDR3 loop reads CASSFYREETQYF. Written as DNA, the CDR3 is TGTGCCAGCAGCTTCTACAGGGAAGAGACCCAGTACTTC.

The table lists this clonotype with a few counts. The chain employs TRBV20-1 and TRBJ1-5; D is unclear. Between the trimmed V and J ends, which lost 0 bases and 4 bases, there was a span of 13 bases. Germline assignment: CDR1 DFQATT and CDR2 SNEGSKA (reference sequence). The CDR3 runs 15 residues. The CDR3 nucleotides are TGCAGTGCTAGAGAGTGGGGAGCGGAGAATCAGCCCCAGCATTTT. It encodes CSAREWGAENQPQHF.

This clonotype was counted ten times or more. The CDR3 coding sequence is TGTGCCAGCAGCCCTAGAGCCCGCACAGATACGCAGTATTTT. This translates into CASSPRARTDTQYF. The V call is TRBV12-3 or TRBV12-4, the J call TRBJ2-3; no definite D call. Trimming shortened V by 6 bases and J by 1 base, and 11 bases separated the two germline ends. This CDR3 comprises 14 residues.

The chain has TRBV4-1 and TRBJ2-5; D remains ambiguous. Trimming removed 4 bases at V and 1 base at J, with 10 bases between. Germline CDR1 and CDR2: MGHRA and YSYEKL. CDR3 length: 14 residues. CDR3 sequence reads: CASSLAQFQETQYF. The CDR3 DNA is TGCGCCAGCAGCCTTGCACAGTTCCAAGAGACCCAGTACTTC.

This chain uses TRBV25-1 with TRBJ2-7, with 7 positions matching TRBD1. Germline V gene lookup returns CDR1 MGHDK and CDR2 SYGVNS. V was pared by 5 bases and J by 0 bases, with 4 bases of the junction left unmatched. The CDR3 is 14 amino acids. CDR3 protein: CASSIRDSSYEQYF. In nucleotides, the CDR3 is TGTGCCAGCAGTATCCGGGACAGCTCCTACGAGCAGTACTTC.

This clonotype was seen a few times. The chain joins TRBV27 to TRBJ1-2; D is unclear. Germline values: CDR1 MNHEY, CDR2 SMNVEV (reference sequence). Trimming took off 6 bases at V and 2 bases at J, with 4 bases between the two ends. CDR3 length equals 11 residues. CDR3 nucleotide sequence: TGTGCCAGCAGATTAAACTATGGCTACACCTTC. Translated, it gives CASRLNYGYTF.

The sample holds many counts of this clonotype. This chain joins TRBV11-1 and TRBJ2-1; D not resolved. V lost 3 bases and J 7 bases, leaving 13 bases between the germline ends. Germline V gene lookup returns CDR1 SGHAT and CDR2 FQDESV (reference sequence). This CDR3 spans 14 amino acids. CDR3 residues: CASSFGHRGNEQFF. The CDR3 DNA is TGTGCCAGCAGCTTCGGCCACCGTGGGAATGAGCAGTTCTTC.